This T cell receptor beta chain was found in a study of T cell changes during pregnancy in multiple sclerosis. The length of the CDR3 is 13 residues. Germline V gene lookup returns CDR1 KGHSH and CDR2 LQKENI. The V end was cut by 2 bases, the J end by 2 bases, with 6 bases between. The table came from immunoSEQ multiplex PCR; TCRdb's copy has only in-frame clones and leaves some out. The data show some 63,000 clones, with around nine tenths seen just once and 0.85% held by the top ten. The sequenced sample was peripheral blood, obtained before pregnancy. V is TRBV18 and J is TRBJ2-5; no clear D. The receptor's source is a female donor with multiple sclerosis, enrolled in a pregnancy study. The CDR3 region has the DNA TGTGCCAGCTCACCAGGGCAGCAAGAGACCCAGTACTTC. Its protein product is CASSPGQQETQYF.